The present entry profiles one T cell receptor (beta chain) with its context. Its antigen is unknown. This entry comes from a study of T cell responses to AZD1222 COVID-19 vaccine. Germline V lookup: CDR1 GTSNPN, CDR2 SVGIG (reference sequence). CDR3 length: 12 amino acids. Produced via immunoSEQ multiplex PCR; TCRdb's table is partial and in-frame only. The table records approximately 150,000 clones, about 90% of them present only once. Findings of the study overall: CD4 TCRs covered the whole spike, strongest at regions 160-218 and 743-854.

The chain couples TRBV30 to TRBJ1-2; D is possibly TRBD1 (5 bases). This receptor was taken from an adult who received the MenACWY meningococcal vaccine as a control. The input for sequencing was peripheral blood, taken 28 days after the second dose of the MenACWY control vaccine. Written as DNA, the CDR3 is TGTGCTTTTGACCGGGGACACTATGGCTACACCTTC. Translating gives CAFDRGHYGYTF. The full variable domain, completed using reference TRBV30 and TRBJ1-2, is SQTIHQWPATLVQPVGSPLSLECTVEGTSNPNLYWYRQAAGRGLQLLFYSVGIGQISSEVPQNLSASRPQDRQFILSSKKLLLSDSGFYLCAFDRGHYGYTFGSGTRLTVV.